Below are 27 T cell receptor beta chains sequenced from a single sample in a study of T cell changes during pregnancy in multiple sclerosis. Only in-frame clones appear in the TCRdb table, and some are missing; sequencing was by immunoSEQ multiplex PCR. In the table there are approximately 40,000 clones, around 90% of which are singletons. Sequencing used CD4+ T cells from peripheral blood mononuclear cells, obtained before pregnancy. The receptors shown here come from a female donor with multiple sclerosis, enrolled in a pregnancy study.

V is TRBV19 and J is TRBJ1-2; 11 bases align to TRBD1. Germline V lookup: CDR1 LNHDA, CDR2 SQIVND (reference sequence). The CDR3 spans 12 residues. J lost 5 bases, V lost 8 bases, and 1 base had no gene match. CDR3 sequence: CASGQGAYGYTF. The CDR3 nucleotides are TGTGCCAGTGGACAGGGGGCTTATGGCTACACCTTC.

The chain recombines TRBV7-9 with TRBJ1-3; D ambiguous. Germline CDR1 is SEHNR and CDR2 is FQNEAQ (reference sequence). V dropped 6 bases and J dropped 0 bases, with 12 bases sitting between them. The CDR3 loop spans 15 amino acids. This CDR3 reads CASRHPKHSGNTIYF. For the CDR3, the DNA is TGTGCCAGCAGGCACCCAAAGCACTCTGGAAACACCATATATTTT.

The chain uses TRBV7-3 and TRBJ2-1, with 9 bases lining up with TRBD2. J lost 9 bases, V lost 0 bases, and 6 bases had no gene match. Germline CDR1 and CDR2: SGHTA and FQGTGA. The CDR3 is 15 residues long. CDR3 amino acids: CASSLTRGGPGEQFF. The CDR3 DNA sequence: TGTGCCAGCAGCTTAACGCGGGGGGGCCCAGGTGAGCAGTTCTTC.

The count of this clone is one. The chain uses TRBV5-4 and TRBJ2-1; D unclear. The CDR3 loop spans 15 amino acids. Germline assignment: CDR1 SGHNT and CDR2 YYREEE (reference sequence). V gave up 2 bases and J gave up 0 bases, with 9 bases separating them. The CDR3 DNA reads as TGTGCCAGCAGCTTTGGCCAAAGCTCCTACAATGAGCAGTTCTTC. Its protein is CASSFGQSSYNEQFF.

Here the CDR3 reads CASSPPDRVAFF. The CDR3 coding sequence is TGTGCCAGCAGTCCACCGGACAGGGTGGCTTTCTTT. The chain links TRBV6-6 to TRBJ1-1; 8 positions match TRBD1. Germline CDR1 and CDR2: MNHNY and SVGAGI (reference sequence). Trimming at V came to 5 bases and at J to 11 bases, leaving 7 bases not matched to a gene. The CDR3 loop spans 12 amino acids.

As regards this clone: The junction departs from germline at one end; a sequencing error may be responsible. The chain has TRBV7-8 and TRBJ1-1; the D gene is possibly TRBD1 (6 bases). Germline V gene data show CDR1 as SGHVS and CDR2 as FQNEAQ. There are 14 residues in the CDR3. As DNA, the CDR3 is TGTGCCAGCAGCCCGGACAGACTGAACGCTGAAGCTTTCTTT. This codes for CASSPDRLNAEAFF.

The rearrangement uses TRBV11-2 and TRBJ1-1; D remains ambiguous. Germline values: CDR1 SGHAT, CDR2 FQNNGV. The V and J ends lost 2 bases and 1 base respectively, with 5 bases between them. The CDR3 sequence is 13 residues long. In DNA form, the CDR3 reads TGTGCCAGCAGCTTACGAGGGAACACTGAAGCTTTCTTT. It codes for CASSLRGNTEAFF.

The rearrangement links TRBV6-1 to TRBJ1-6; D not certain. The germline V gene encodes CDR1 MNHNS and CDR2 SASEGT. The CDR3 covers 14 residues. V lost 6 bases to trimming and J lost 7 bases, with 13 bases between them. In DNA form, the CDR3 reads TGTGCCAGCAGACCAGACGGGTCAAATTCACCCCTCCACTTT. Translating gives CASRPDGSNSPLHF.

CDR3 loop: CASSLEGYVTSDFRETQYF. The CDR3 bases are TGCGCCAGCAGCTTGGAAGGTTATGTGACTAGCGACTTCCGGGAGACCCAGTACTTC. The rearrangement links TRBV5-1 to TRBJ2-5; 8 bases fit TRBD2. This CDR3 comprises 19 residues. V shed 0 bases and J 5 bases; nucleotides not matched to a gene: 18. From germline, CDR1 is SGHRS and CDR2 YFSETQ.

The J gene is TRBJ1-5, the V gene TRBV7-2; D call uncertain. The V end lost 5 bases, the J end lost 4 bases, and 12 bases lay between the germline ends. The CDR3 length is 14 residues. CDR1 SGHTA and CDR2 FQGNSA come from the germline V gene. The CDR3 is CASSVGGPNQPQHF. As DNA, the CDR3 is TGTGCCAGCAGCGTAGGAGGTCCTAATCAGCCCCAGCATTTT.

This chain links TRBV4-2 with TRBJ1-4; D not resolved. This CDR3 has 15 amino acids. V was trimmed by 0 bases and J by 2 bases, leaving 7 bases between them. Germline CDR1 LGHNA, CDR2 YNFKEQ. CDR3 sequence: CASSQDVATNEKLFF. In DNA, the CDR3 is TGTGCCAGCAGCCAAGACGTAGCGACTAATGAAAAACTGTTTTTT.

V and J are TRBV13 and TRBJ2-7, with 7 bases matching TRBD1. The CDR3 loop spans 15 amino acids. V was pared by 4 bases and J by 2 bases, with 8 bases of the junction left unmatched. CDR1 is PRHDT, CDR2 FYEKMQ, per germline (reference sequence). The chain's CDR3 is CASSSSNRGTYEQYF. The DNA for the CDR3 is TGTGCCAGCAGCTCAAGCAACAGGGGAACCTACGAGCAGTACTTC.

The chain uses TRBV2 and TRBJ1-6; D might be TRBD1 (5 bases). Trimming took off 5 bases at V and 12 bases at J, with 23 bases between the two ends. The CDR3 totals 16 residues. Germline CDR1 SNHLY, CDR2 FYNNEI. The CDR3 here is CASSPPWGGMGRPLHF. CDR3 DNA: TGTGCCAGCAGTCCCCCTTGGGGAGGGATGGGACGACCCCTCCACTTT. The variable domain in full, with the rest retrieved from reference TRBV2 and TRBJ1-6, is EPEVTQTPSHQVTQMGQEVILRCVPISNHLYFYWYRQILGQKVEFLVSFYNNEISEKSEIFDDQFSVERPDGSNFTLKIRSTKLEDSAMYFCASSPPWGGMGRPLHFGNGTRLTVT.

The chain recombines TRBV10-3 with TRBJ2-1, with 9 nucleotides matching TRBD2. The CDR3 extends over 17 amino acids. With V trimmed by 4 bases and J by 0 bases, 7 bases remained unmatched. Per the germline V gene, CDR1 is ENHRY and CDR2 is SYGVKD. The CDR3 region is CAISGTSANYSYNEQFF. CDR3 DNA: TGTGCCATCAGTGGGACTAGCGCAAATTACTCCTACAATGAGCAGTTCTTC.

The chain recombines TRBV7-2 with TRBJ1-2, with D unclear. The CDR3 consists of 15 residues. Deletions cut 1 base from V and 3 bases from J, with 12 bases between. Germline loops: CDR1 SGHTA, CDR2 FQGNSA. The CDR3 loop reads CASSLGTGLDYGYTF. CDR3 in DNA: TGTGCCAGCAGCTTAGGTACCGGACTCGACTATGGCTACACCTTC. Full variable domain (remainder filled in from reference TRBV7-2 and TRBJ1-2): GAGVSQSPSNKVTEKGKDVELRCDPISGHTALYWYRQSLGQGLEFLIYFQGNSAPDKSGLPSDRFSAERTGGSVSTLTIQRTQQEDSAVYLCASSLGTGLDYGYTFGSGTRLTVV.

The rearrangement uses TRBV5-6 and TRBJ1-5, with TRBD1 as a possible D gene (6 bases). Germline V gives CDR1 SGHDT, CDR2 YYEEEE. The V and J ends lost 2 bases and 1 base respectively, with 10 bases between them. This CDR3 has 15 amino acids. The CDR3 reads CASSLRTVSNQPQHF. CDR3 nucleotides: TGTGCCAGCAGCTTAAGGACAGTCAGCAATCAGCCCCAGCATTTT.

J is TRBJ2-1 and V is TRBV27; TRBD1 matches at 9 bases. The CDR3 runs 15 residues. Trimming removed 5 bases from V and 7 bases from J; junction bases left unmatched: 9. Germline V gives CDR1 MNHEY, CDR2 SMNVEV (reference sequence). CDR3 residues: CASSAGQGFRNEQFF. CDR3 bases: TGTGCCAGCAGTGCGGGACAGGGTTTTAGGAATGAGCAGTTCTTC.

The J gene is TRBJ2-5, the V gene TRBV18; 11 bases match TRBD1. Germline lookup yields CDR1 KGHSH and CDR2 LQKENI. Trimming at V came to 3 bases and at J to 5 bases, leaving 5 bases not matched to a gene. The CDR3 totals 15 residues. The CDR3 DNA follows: TGTGCCAGCTCACCCGGGACAGGGGGTAGTGAGACCCAGTACTTC. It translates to CASSPGTGGSETQYF.

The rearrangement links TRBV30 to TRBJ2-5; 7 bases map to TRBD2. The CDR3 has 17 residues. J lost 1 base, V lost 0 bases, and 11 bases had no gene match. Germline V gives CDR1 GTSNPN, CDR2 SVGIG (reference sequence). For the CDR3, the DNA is TGTGCCTGGAGTGTACTTTTAAGTTGGGGGGGCCAAGAGACCCAGTACTTC. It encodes CAWSVLLSWGGQETQYF.

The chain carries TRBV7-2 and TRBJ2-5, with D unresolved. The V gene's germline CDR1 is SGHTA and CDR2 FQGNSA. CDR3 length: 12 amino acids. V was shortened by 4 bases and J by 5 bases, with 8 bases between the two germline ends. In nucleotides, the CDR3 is TGTGCCAGCAGCTCGTCGCGGGAGACCCAGTACTTC. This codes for CASSSSRETQYF. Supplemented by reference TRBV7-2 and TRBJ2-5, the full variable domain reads GAGVSQSPSNKVTEKGKDVELRCDPISGHTALYWYRQSLGQGLEFLIYFQGNSAPDKSGLPSDRFSAERTGGSVSTLTIQRTQQEDSAVYLCASSSSRETQYFGPGTRLLVL.

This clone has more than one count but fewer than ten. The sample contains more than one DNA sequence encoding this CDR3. The CDR3, as DNA: TGTGCCAGCAGCCGAAGTGACAGTTACAATCAGCCCCAGCATTTT. It is translated as CASSRSDSYNQPQHF. This chain links TRBV6-1 with TRBJ1-5; the D gene is possibly TRBD1 (5 bases). CDR1 and CDR2 from the germline V gene are MNHNS and SASEGT. Trimming removed 6 bases from V and 3 bases from J, with 15 bases in between. This CDR3 has 15 amino acids.

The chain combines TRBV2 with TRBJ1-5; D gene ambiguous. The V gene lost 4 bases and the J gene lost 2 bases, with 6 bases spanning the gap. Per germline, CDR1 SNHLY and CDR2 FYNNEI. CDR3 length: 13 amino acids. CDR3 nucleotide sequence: TGTGCCAGCAGTGGGCAGGGCAATCAGCCCCAGCATTTT. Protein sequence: CASSGQGNQPQHF.

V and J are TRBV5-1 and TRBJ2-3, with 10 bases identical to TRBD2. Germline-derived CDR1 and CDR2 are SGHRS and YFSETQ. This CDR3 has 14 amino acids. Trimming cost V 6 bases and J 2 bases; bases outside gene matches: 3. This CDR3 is CASTLAGNTDTQYF. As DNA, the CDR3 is TGCGCCAGCACACTAGCGGGGAACACAGATACGCAGTATTTT.

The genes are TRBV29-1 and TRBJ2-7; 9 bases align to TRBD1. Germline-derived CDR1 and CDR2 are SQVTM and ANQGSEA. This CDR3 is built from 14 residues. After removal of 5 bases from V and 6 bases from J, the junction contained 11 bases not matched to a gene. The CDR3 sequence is CSVLHPNRGREQYF. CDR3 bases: TGCAGCGTTCTACACCCCAACAGGGGGCGCGAGCAGTACTTC.

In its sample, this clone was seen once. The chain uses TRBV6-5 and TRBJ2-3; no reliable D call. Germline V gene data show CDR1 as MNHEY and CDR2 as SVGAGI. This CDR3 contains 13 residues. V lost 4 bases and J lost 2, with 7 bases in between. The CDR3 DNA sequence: TGTGCCAGCAGTTGGGCCCCCACAGATACGCAGTATTTT. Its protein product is CASSWAPTDTQYF.

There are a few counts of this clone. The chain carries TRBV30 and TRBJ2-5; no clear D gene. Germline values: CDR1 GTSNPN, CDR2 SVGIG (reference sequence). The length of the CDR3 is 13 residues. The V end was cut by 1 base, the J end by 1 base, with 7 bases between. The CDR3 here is CAWSAALQETQYF. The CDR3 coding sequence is TGTGCCTGGAGTGCCGCGCTCCAAGAGACCCAGTACTTC. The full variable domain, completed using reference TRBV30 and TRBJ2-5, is SQTIHQWPATLVQPVGSPLSLECTVEGTSNPNLYWYRQAAGRGLQLLFYSVGIGQISSEVPQNLSASRPQDRQFILSSKKLLLSDSGFYLCAWSAALQETQYFGPGTRLLVL.

CDR3 sequence reads: CASRPGQRVSPLHF. The CDR3 DNA reads TGTGCCAGCAGACCGGGACAGCGAGTCTCACCCCTCCACTTT. V usage is TRBV28 and J usage is TRBJ1-6, with 7 nucleotides matching TRBD1. J was trimmed by 10 bases and V by 6 bases; bases with no gene match: 9. Per germline, CDR1 MDHEN and CDR2 SYDVKM. The CDR3 extends over 14 amino acids.